The 17 T cell receptor beta chains below were found in one sample sequenced in a study of shared clonotypes between healthy human individuals. Profiled with immunoSEQ multiplex PCR; TCRdb holds only in-frame clones, not every one. In the table there are roughly 700,000 clones, around 67% of which are singletons. Specimen: memory CD4+ T cells sorted from blood. Specified subset: CD45RA-negative fraction. The receptor set was obtained from a woman in her thirties in good health.

Concerning this clone: The junction departs from the called germline gene at one end, perhaps through a read error. V usage is TRBV7-9 and J usage is TRBJ2-7; possible D gene TRBD1, 6 bases. The CDR3 has 13 amino acids. The germline gives CDR1 SEHNR, CDR2 FQNEAQ (reference sequence). The CDR3 sequence is CASSLAGQLGSEF. The CDR3 nucleotides read TGTGCCAGCAGCTTAGCCGGACAGCTCGGAAGTGAATTC.

The chain combines TRBV29-1 with TRBJ2-7, with 10 bases aligning to TRBD1. J was trimmed by 1 base and V by 7 bases; bases with no gene match: 10. This CDR3 has 15 amino acids. The germline V gene encodes CDR1 SQVTM and CDR2 ANQGSEA. The CDR3 DNA reads as TGCAGCGGCATAGCCGGGACAGGGGTTTCCTACGAGCAGTACTTC. Protein: CSGIAGTGVSYEQYF.

The chain joins TRBV30 to TRBJ1-1; 7 bases line up with TRBD1. V dropped 3 bases and J dropped 10; count of bases not matched to a gene: 11. There are 13 residues in the CDR3. The V gene's germline CDR1 is GTSNPN and CDR2 SVGIG (reference sequence). The CDR3 DNA follows: TGTGCCTGGAGCCGAGGGACAGCCCTGGGAGCTTTCTTT. Residues: CAWSRGTALGAFF.

In its sample, this clone was seen a few times. The CDR3 spells CASSEIESGRAWNEQFF. CDR3 sequence (DNA): TGTGCCAGCAGTGAGATCGAGAGCGGGAGGGCATGGAATGAGCAGTTCTTC. The chain combines TRBV25-1 with TRBJ2-1; 10 bases match TRBD2. With 3 bases clipped from V and 7 bases from J, the junction kept 12 bases outside the gene matches. The CDR3 consists of 17 residues. Germline V gene lookup returns CDR1 MGHDK and CDR2 SYGVNS. Drawing the rest from reference TRBV25-1 and TRBJ2-1, the complete variable domain is EADIYQTPRYLVIGTGKKITLECSQTMGHDKMYWYQQDPGMELHLIHYSYGVNSTEKGDLSSESTVSRIRTEHFPLTLESARPSHTSQYLCASSEIESGRAWNEQFFGPGTRLTVL.

CDR3 amino acids: CASSRGGTSGPWDTQYF. The CDR3 nucleotides read TGTGCCAGCAGCCGGGGGGGGACTAGCGGACCCTGGGATACGCAGTATTTT. The V and J genes are TRBV11-3 and TRBJ2-3, with 11 bases that match TRBD2. CDR1 is SGHNT, CDR2 YENEEA, per germline. V was pared by 5 bases and J by 6 bases, with 13 bases of the junction left unmatched. The CDR3 extends over 17 amino acids. The full variable domain, completed using reference TRBV11-3 and TRBJ2-3, is EAGVVQSPRYKIIEKKQPVAFWCNPISGHNTLYWYLQNLGQGPELLIRYENEEAVDDSQLPKDRFSAERLKGVDSTLKIQPAELGDSAVYLCASSRGGTSGPWDTQYFGPGTRLTVL.

The chain links TRBV28 to TRBJ1-5; 7 nucleotides match TRBD1. Germline V gene sequence: CDR1 MDHEN, CDR2 SYDVKM. The CDR3 loop spans 15 amino acids. After removal of 5 bases from V and 3 bases from J, the junction contained 7 bases not matched to a gene. CDR3 DNA sequence: TGTGCCAGCAGTACGACAGGGCAACTCAATCAGCCCCAGCATTTT. Its translation: CASSTTGQLNQPQHF.

This clone appeared a few times. The chain combines TRBV19 with TRBJ1-1, with 7 nucleotides matching TRBD1. The CDR3 length is 14 residues. J gave up 1 base and V 7 bases, and 6 bases lay outside the gene matches. Germline values: CDR1 LNHDA, CDR2 SQIVND (reference sequence). The chain's CDR3 is CASIPDRTNTEAFF. The CDR3 region has the DNA TGTGCCAGTATTCCGGACAGGACGAACACTGAAGCTTTCTTT.

The gene calls are TRBV11-3 and TRBJ2-2; D perhaps matches TRBD2 (5 bases). CDR1 SGHNT and CDR2 YENEEA come from the germline V gene. The V end lost 5 bases, the J end lost 6 bases, and 13 bases lay between the germline ends. This CDR3 is built from 14 residues. The CDR3 nucleotides read TGTGCCAGCAGCCGCGGGCGCAGTTCCGGGGAGCTGTTTTTT. It specifies CASSRGRSSGELFF.

Concerning this clone itself: Other DNA sequences in the same sample also yield this CDR3. This chain joins TRBV18 and TRBJ2-2; D gene uncertain. Germline V gives CDR1 KGHSH, CDR2 LQKENI. The V and J ends lost 6 bases and 0 bases respectively, with 2 bases between them. The CDR3 extends over 12 amino acids. In DNA form, the CDR3 reads TGTGCCAGCTCGGCGAACACCGGGGAGCTGTTTTTT. Its protein is CASSANTGELFF.

The J gene is TRBJ2-3, the V gene TRBV6-5; D remains ambiguous. The germline gives CDR1 MNHEY, CDR2 SVGAGI. V gave up 2 bases and J gave up 3 bases, with 6 bases separating them. The CDR3 has 13 amino acids. In DNA form, the CDR3 reads TGTGCCAGCAGTTACAAGTCGACAGATACGCAGTATTTT. Its protein is CASSYKSTDTQYF.

The rearrangement links TRBV28 to TRBJ1-2, with 7 bases lining up with TRBD1. The length of the CDR3 is 15 residues. Looked up from germline, CDR1 is MDHEN and CDR2 is SYDVKM. V lost 7 bases, J lost 3 bases, and 11 bases stayed unmatched. CDR3 bases: TGTGCCAGCAACATTATTTACAGGGGCGACTATGGCTACACCTTC. Its translation is CASNIIYRGDYGYTF.

Only one count was recorded for this clone. This chain connects TRBV6-1 to TRBJ1-1; TRBD1 is a possible D gene (5 bases). Germline V gene lookup returns CDR1 MNHNS and CDR2 SASEGT. Trimming pared 6 bases from V and 9 bases from J, leaving 11 bases between. CDR3 size: 11 residues. CDR3 nucleotides: TGTGCCAGCAGAGGGACCCGTAAAGCTTTCTTT. Protein product: CASRGTRKAFF.

The chain uses TRBV27 and TRBJ1-2, with D possibly TRBD1 on 6 matching bases. Trimming removed 5 bases at V and 2 bases at J, with 12 bases between. This CDR3 is built from 14 residues. From germline, CDR1 is MNHEY and CDR2 SMNVEV (reference sequence). The CDR3 DNA reads as TGTGCCAGCAGTGCACTAGGACAGAACTATGGCTACACCTTC. It translates to CASSALGQNYGYTF.

This clone has just one count. The chain is built from TRBV13 and TRBJ2-7; no clear D. Germline CDR1 is PRHDT and CDR2 is FYEKMQ (reference sequence). The CDR3 spans 15 residues. Trimming shortened V by 3 bases and J by 6 bases, and 18 bases separated the two germline ends. The CDR3 sequence is CASSFGVLDPGEQYF. In nucleotides, the CDR3 is TGTGCCAGCAGCTTTGGGGTTCTTGACCCGGGCGAGCAGTACTTC.

This sequence joins TRBV7-8 and TRBJ2-6, with D maybe TRBD1 (5 bases). Trimming took 3 bases from V and 2 from J, leaving 17 bases between them. The CDR3 has 18 amino acids. CDR1 is SGHVS and CDR2 is FQNEAQ in the germline V gene. The CDR3 is CASSFPPKLGPGANVLTF. The CDR3 DNA is TGTGCCAGCAGCTTCCCTCCAAAATTGGGGCCTGGGGCCAACGTCCTGACTTTC.

The V call is TRBV6-1, the J call TRBJ2-6, with D unresolved. The CDR3 consists of 14 residues. The ends were cut back, 4 bases at V and 4 bases at J, with 8 bases in the middle. The germline CDR1 and CDR2 sequences are MNHNS and SASEGT. CDR3 in amino acids: CASSAGYGANVLTF. The CDR3, as DNA: TGTGCCAGCAGTGCTGGTTACGGGGCCAACGTCCTGACTTTC.

The rearrangement joins TRBV5-5 to TRBJ2-6; D unresolved. This CDR3 comprises 17 residues. V dropped 1 base and J dropped 0 bases, with 11 bases sitting between them. The germline V gene has CDR1 SGHKS and CDR2 YYEKEE (reference sequence). CDR3 residues: CASSLTQRYSGANVLTF. Written as DNA, the CDR3 is TGTGCCAGCAGCTTGACCCAGCGATACTCTGGGGCCAACGTCCTGACTTTC. The full variable domain, with the rest looked up from reference TRBV5-5 and TRBJ2-6, is DAGVTQSPTHLIKTRGQQVTLRCSPISGHKSVSWYQQVLGQGPQFIFQYYEKEERGRGNFPDRFSARQFPNYSSELNVNALLLGDSALYLCASSLTQRYSGANVLTFGAGSRLTVL.